The T cell receptor (beta chain) described here comes from a study of cytomegalovirus exposure and HLA in healthy donors. Notes on the study in general: The authors considered a cluster of highly shared sequence variants likely to be a sequencing artifact. The study flagged roughly 150 TCR beta chains as cytomegalovirus-associated.

Trimming cost V 4 bases and J 5 bases; bases outside gene matches: 9. There are 15 residues in the CDR3. CDR1 SGHRS and CDR2 YFSETQ come from the germline V gene. In the case of this clone: Antigen unknown.

PCR employed 60 Vbeta and 13 Jbeta primers. TCRdb keeps only in-frame clones here, not all; method: immunoSEQ multiplex PCR. The sample lists 90,000 to 120,000 clones; roughly four fifths were seen once. The sequencing input was PBMCs. This receptor was identified in a man between 18 and 29 years old in good health and CMV-seronegative. This chain joins TRBV5-1 and TRBJ2-7, with TRBD1 matching over 10 bases. CDR3 in amino acids: CASSRGQGHMDEQYF. The CDR3 coding sequence is TGCGCCAGCAGCCGGGGACAGGGGCATATGGACGAGCAGTACTTC.